This T cell receptor (beta chain) was sequenced in a study of CD8 T cells in ankylosing spondylitis. Many counts were recorded for this clonotype. Its specificity is not known. Findings and limits, study-wide: Matched synovial fluid from ankylosing spondylitis patients was reported to be enriched for disease-linked clones. Seven to nine highly homologous variants made up a TCR beta motif, and this motif appeared characteristic of ankylosing spondylitis blood.

In germline, CDR1 is LGHNA, CDR2 YNFKEQ. V dropped 2 bases and J dropped 3 bases, with 11 bases sitting between them. This CDR3 comprises 15 residues. Via MiXCR, TCRdb re-called the 5' RACE reads, giving one row per CDR3 protein. Of under 250,000 distinct CDR3 sequences in the sample, around a quarter were seen once. This sequence joins TRBV4-2 and TRBJ2-1; D gene ambiguous. The sequencing sample was made of blood, either unsorted or a sorted T cell fraction (not recorded which). The receptor's source is a male donor with ankylosing spondylitis or in good health (not recorded which). The CDR3 spells CASSQPRGNYNEQFF. DNA of the CDR3: TGTGCCAGCAGCCAACCCAGAGGTAACTACAATGAGCAGTTCTTC.